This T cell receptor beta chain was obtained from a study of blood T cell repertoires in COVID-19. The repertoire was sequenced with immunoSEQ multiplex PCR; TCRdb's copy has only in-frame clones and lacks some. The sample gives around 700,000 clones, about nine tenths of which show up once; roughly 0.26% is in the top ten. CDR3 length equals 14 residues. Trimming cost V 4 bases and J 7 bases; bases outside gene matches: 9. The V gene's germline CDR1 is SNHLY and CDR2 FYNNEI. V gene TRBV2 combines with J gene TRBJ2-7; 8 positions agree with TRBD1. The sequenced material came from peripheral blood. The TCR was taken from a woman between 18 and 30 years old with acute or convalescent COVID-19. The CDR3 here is CASSAPGQVFEQYF. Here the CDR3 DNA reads TGTGCCAGCAGTGCCCCGGGACAGGTATTTGAGCAGTACTTC.